The next 10 T cell receptor beta chains were all read from a single sample in a study of identical twins. TCRdb reanalysed the 5' RACE reads using MiXCR and keeps one entry per CDR3 protein. In the table there are 400,000 or so distinct CDR3 sequences, roughly 9% of which are singletons. Input material: naive T cells sorted from blood. These receptors all stem from a woman aged 50 to 60 in good health.

The DNA of the CDR3 is TGCAGCGTTGCCACACGCAATTTCAGGGGAGAGGAGCAGTTCTTC. It encodes CSVATRNFRGEEQFF. The J gene is TRBJ2-1, the V gene TRBV29-1, with D possibly matching TRBD1 (6 bases). CDR3 length: 15 amino acids. Germline CDR1 and CDR2: SQVTM and ANQGSEA. V shed 4 bases and J shed 10 bases, with 23 bases lying between them.

This clonotype showed up just a few times. The rearrangement links TRBV29-1 to TRBJ2-1; TRBD1 aligns across 7 bases. CDR3 length: 11 amino acids. J lost 8 bases, V lost 8 bases, and 6 bases had no gene match. CDR1 and CDR2 from the germline V gene are SQVTM and ANQGSEA. CDR3 loop: CSYDRVDEQFF. The CDR3 coding sequence is TGCAGCTATGACAGGGTCGATGAGCAGTTCTTC.

The sample holds a few counts of this clonotype. The chain joins TRBV5-6 to TRBJ1-4; D not resolved. The CDR3 is 16 amino acids. Germline V gives CDR1 SGHDT, CDR2 YYEEEE. Trimming shortened V by 6 bases and J by 0 bases, and 15 bases separated the two germline ends. The CDR3: CASTMKGGATNEKLFF. The DNA for the CDR3 is TGTGCCAGCACCATGAAGGGAGGTGCAACTAATGAAAAACTGTTTTTT.

This clonotype was seen ten or more times. The chain recombines TRBV15 with TRBJ2-5, with TRBD2 as a possible D gene (6 bases). V gave up 4 bases and J gave up 4 bases, with 19 bases separating them. Germline lookup yields CDR1 LNHNV and CDR2 YYDKDF (reference sequence). This CDR3 region has 16 residues. Here the CDR3 DNA reads TGTGCCACCAGCAAGGGCGGGGACCGGAGTAGAGAGACCCAGTACTTC. It yields the protein CATSKGGDRSRETQYF.

This clonotype was detected ten times or more. V usage is TRBV29-1 and J usage is TRBJ2-3; TRBD2 might be the D (5 bases). CDR1 and CDR2 (germline): SQVTM, ANQGSEA. This CDR3 region has 14 residues. V lost 4 bases and J lost 6, with 17 bases in between. CDR3 nucleotides: TGCAGCGTTGTAGGGAGCCTAGGAACGGATACGCAGTATTTT. The encoded protein is CSVVGSLGTDTQYF.

The chain recombines TRBV20-1 with TRBJ2-7; D unresolved. The germline V gene encodes CDR1 DFQATT and CDR2 SNEGSKA (reference sequence). Trimming took off 1 base at V and 0 bases at J, with 7 bases between the two ends. The CDR3 runs 13 residues. This CDR3 is CSARGFSSYEQYF. DNA of the CDR3: TGCAGTGCTAGAGGATTTAGCTCCTACGAGCAGTACTTC.

The rearrangement links TRBV27 to TRBJ2-2; D not certain. The CDR3 loop spans 12 amino acids. Germline V gives CDR1 MNHEY, CDR2 SMNVEV (reference sequence). Trimming took 3 bases from V and 7 from J, leaving 6 bases between them. The CDR3 sequence: CASSFPHGELFF. The CDR3 DNA sequence: TGTGCCAGCAGTTTCCCCCACGGGGAGCTGTTTTTT.

This clonotype has at least ten counts. This rearrangement joins TRBV24-1 to TRBJ2-3; D gene ambiguous. The length of the CDR3 is 11 residues. Trimming shortened V by 10 bases and J by 2 bases, and 6 bases separated the two germline ends. CDR1 and CDR2 from the germline V gene are KGHDR and SFDVKD. The CDR3 nucleotides are TGTGCCACGGGTTACACAGATACGCAGTATTTT. Protein product: CATGYTDTQYF.

This clonotype was picked up a small number of times. The chain recombines TRBV5-1 with TRBJ2-5; the D gene is possibly TRBD2 (5 bases). Per the germline V gene, CDR1 is SGHRS and CDR2 is YFSETQ. The CDR3 covers 14 residues. V was pared by 1 base and J by 4 bases, with 11 bases between. The CDR3: CASSLPPGRETQYF. In DNA form, the CDR3 reads TGCGCCAGCAGCTTGCCGCCGGGGAGAGAGACCCAGTACTTC.

J is TRBJ2-1 and V is TRBV12-3 or TRBV12-4, with a tentative D call TRBD2 (6 bases). CDR3 size: 16 residues. Trimming removed 5 bases from V and 0 bases from J, with 14 bases in between. The CDR3, as DNA: TGTGCCAGCAGTCCCCGAAAGGGAGGCTCCTACAATGAGCAGTTCTTC. Its translation is CASSPRKGGSYNEQFF.